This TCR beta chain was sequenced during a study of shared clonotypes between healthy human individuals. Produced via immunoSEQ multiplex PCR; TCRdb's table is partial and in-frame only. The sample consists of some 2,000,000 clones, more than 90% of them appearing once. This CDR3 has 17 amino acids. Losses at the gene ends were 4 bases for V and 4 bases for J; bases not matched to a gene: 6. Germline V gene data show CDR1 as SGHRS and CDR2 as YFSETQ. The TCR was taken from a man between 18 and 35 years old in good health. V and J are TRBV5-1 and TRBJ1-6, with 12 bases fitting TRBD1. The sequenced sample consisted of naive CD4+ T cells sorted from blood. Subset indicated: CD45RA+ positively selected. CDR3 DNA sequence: TGCGCCAGCAGCCCGGGGACAGGGGGCTGGTATAATTCACCCCTCCACTTT. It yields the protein CASSPGTGGWYNSPLHF.